Below, 20 T cell receptor beta chains from the same sample are listed, as sequenced in a study of blood T cell repertoires in COVID-19. Data came from immunoSEQ multiplex PCR; TCRdb stores just in-frame clones and leaves some out. The data contain about 120,000 clones, 85% to 90% of them seen just once; the ten biggest clones take up approximately 0.81%. The sequenced material came from peripheral blood. The receptors were gathered from a woman aged 45-59 years with active or convalescent COVID-19.

The chain couples TRBV6-5 to TRBJ1-5; 7 bases align to TRBD1. In germline, CDR1 is MNHEY, CDR2 SVGAGI. The CDR3 covers 13 residues. V shed 8 bases, J shed 11 bases, and the junction held 12 bases outside the gene matches. The CDR3: CASVDRSPRAQHF. DNA of the CDR3: TGTGCCAGCGTGGACAGGTCTCCGAGGGCCCAGCATTTT.

This chain uses TRBV25-1 with TRBJ2-2, with D maybe TRBD1 (5 bases). The CDR3 has 14 residues. The germline V gene has CDR1 MGHDK and CDR2 SYGVNS. V dropped 1 base and J dropped 6 bases, with 9 bases sitting between them. In DNA form, the CDR3 reads TGTGCCAGCAGTGAATTTCCAGGGCCCGGGGAGCTGTTTTTT. Protein product: CASSEFPGPGELFF. The whole variable domain, filled in from reference TRBV25-1 and TRBJ2-2, reads EADIYQTPRYLVIGTGKKITLECSQTMGHDKMYWYQQDPGMELHLIHYSYGVNSTEKGDLSSESTVSRIRTEHFPLTLESARPSHTSQYLCASSEFPGPGELFFGEGSRLTVL.

The chain employs TRBV19 and TRBJ1-2; D is uncertain. Germline V CDR1 and CDR2: LNHDA, SQIVND (reference sequence). This CDR3 has 13 residues. V was pared by 3 bases and J by 5 bases, with 10 bases between. The CDR3 reads CASSIGDSYGYTF. The CDR3 coding sequence is TGTGCCAGTAGTATCGGGGATTCTTATGGCTACACCTTC.

The count of this clone is one. V usage is TRBV30 and J usage is TRBJ2-3; 11 bases align to TRBD1. CDR1 and CDR2 (germline): GTSNPN, SVGIG (reference sequence). The V gene end was trimmed by 3 bases and the J gene end by 4 bases; junction bases not matched to a gene: 6. The CDR3 totals 15 residues. CDR3 residues: CAWSPGQGVADTQYF. CDR3 sequence (DNA): TGTGCCTGGAGCCCGGGACAGGGGGTAGCAGATACGCAGTATTTT.

The genes are TRBV7-3 and TRBJ2-1, with TRBD1 as a possible D gene (6 bases). V was shortened by 4 bases and J by 4 bases, with 17 bases between the two germline ends. This CDR3 has 16 residues. The germline CDR1 and CDR2 sequences are SGHTA and FQGTGA. The CDR3 reads CASSSSTGLAYNEQFF. The CDR3 DNA reads as TGTGCCAGCAGCTCCTCAACAGGGTTGGCTTACAATGAGCAGTTCTTC.

This chain links TRBV24-1 with TRBJ2-1, with a weak D call TRBD2 (6 bases). The CDR3 consists of 14 residues. Germline assignment: CDR1 KGHDR and CDR2 SFDVKD. V lost 4 bases and J 6 bases, leaving 12 bases between the germline ends. The chain's CDR3 is CATSDPGGGNEQFF. The CDR3 DNA follows: TGTGCCACCAGTGACCCTGGGGGAGGCAATGAGCAGTTCTTC.

The chain has TRBV28 and TRBJ2-5; 10 nucleotides match TRBD2. With V trimmed by 5 bases and J by 5 bases, 5 bases remained unmatched. The CDR3 sequence is 14 residues long. From germline, CDR1 is MDHEN and CDR2 SYDVKM. Here the CDR3 DNA reads TGTGCCAGCAGTCCGCTAGCGGGAGTTGAGACCCAGTACTTC. This sequence encodes CASSPLAGVETQYF.

The CDR3 DNA is TGCGCCAGCAGCTTACAGGAATGGGGCATTCAGTACTTC. This translates into CASSLQEWGIQYF. The chain links TRBV5-1 to TRBJ2-4; perhaps TRBD1 as D (5 bases). Germline V gene sequence: CDR1 SGHRS, CDR2 YFSETQ. Trimming shortened V by 2 bases and J by 9 bases, and 12 bases separated the two germline ends. The CDR3 runs to 13 residues.

The chain combines TRBV6-2 or TRBV6-3 with TRBJ2-7, with 9 bases identical to TRBD1. CDR1 is MNHEY and CDR2 is SVGEGT in the germline V gene. This CDR3 region has 15 residues. The V and J ends lost 6 bases and 6 bases, in that order; junction bases with no gene match: 12. The CDR3 is CASSRGTTQGAEQYF. CDR3 in DNA: TGTGCCAGCAGCCGCGGGACAACACAGGGGGCCGAGCAGTACTTC.

The chain is built from TRBV10-3 and TRBJ2-5; 7 nucleotides agree with TRBD1. The CDR3 spans 13 residues. CDR1 and CDR2 from the germline V gene are ENHRY and SYGVKD. J was trimmed by 5 bases and V by 11 bases; bases with no gene match: 11. The chain's CDR3 is CASRDRAGETQYF. In DNA, the CDR3 is TGTGCCTCACGTGACAGGGCTGGGGAGACCCAGTACTTC.

V usage is TRBV9 and J usage is TRBJ2-7, with 7 bases identical to TRBD2. V was clipped by 3 bases and J by 5 bases; unmatched bases: 11. Germline CDR1 SGDLS, CDR2 YYNGEE. This CDR3 has 15 amino acids. CDR3 protein: CASSAAGFDTNEQYF. DNA for the CDR3: TGTGCCAGCAGCGCAGCGGGGTTTGATACGAACGAGCAGTACTTC.

The chain joins TRBV6-2 or TRBV6-3 to TRBJ2-1; 11 bases fit TRBD2. The germline CDR1 and CDR2 sequences are MNHEY and SVGEGT. The CDR3 contains 15 residues. V lost 5 bases and J lost 9; bases outside the gene matches: 9. DNA of the CDR3: TGTGCCAGCAGTATAACTAGCGGGAGCTCTGGTGAGCAGTTCTTC. It translates to CASSITSGSSGEQFF.

This clone came up once. The genes are TRBV7-9 and TRBJ2-3, with TRBD1 matching over 9 bases. The CDR3 loop spans 15 amino acids. V lost 4 bases, J lost 4 bases, and 6 bases stayed unmatched. Germline V gene sequence: CDR1 SEHNR, CDR2 FQNEAQ (reference sequence). CDR3 nucleotide sequence: TGTGCCAGCAGCTGGACAGGGGATTATCCAGATACGCAGTATTTT. This encodes CASSWTGDYPDTQYF. Variable domain in full (rest from reference TRBV7-9 and TRBJ2-3): DTGVSQNPRHKITKRGQNVTFRCDPISEHNRLYWYRQTLGQGPEFLTYFQNEAQLEKSRLLSDRFSAERPKGSFSTLEIQRTEQGDSAMYLCASSWTGDYPDTQYFGPGTRLTVL.

The chain is built from TRBV3-1 (or the pseudogene TRBV3-2) and TRBJ2-7; 10 bases agree with TRBD2. The CDR3 spans 15 residues. The junction had 6 bases not matched to a gene; V was cut back by 2 bases and J by 5 bases. Germline lookup yields CDR1 LGHDT and CDR2 YNNKEL (reference sequence). CDR3: CASSQLLAGAHEQYF. In nucleotides, the CDR3 is TGTGCCAGCAGCCAACTTCTAGCGGGAGCCCACGAGCAGTACTTC.

The rearrangement joins TRBV28 to TRBJ1-2; D gene uncertain. This CDR3 is 14 amino acids long. CDR1 and CDR2 (germline): MDHEN, SYDVKM. V lost 8 bases, J lost 2 bases, and 15 bases lay in between. The CDR3 sequence is CASVSNGENYGYTF. DNA of the CDR3: TGTGCCAGCGTATCTAACGGGGAAAACTATGGCTACACCTTC.

The chain is built from TRBV7-9 and TRBJ2-1, with TRBD2 matching over 8 bases. J lost 6 bases, V lost 6 bases, and 7 bases had no gene match. This CDR3 has 14 amino acids. Looked up from germline, CDR1 is SEHNR and CDR2 is FQNEAQ (reference sequence). The CDR3 here is CASRRSGSFNEQFF. The CDR3 DNA sequence: TGTGCCAGCAGGAGAAGCGGGAGTTTCAATGAGCAGTTCTTC.

The chain joins TRBV28 to TRBJ2-5; TRBD2 matches at 9 bases. This CDR3 is 15 amino acids long. Germline values: CDR1 MDHEN, CDR2 SYDVKM. V trimming: 1 base; J trimming: 2 bases; junction bases outside the gene matches: 2. CDR3 sequence: CASSLSSGGQETQYF. Here the CDR3 DNA reads TGTGCCAGCAGTTTATCAAGCGGGGGGCAAGAGACCCAGTACTTC.

The chain links TRBV29-1 to TRBJ2-2; D is undetermined. This CDR3 is built from 13 residues. The V end lost 6 bases, the J end lost 7 bases, and 15 bases lay between the germline ends. Germline assignment: CDR1 SQVTM and CDR2 ANQGSEA. CDR3 nucleotides: TGCAGCGTCACCCTTTCAGTTCGCGGGGAGCTGTTTTTT. Encoded protein: CSVTLSVRGELFF.

CDR3 DNA: TGCGCCAGCAGCCAGACATCCACAGATACGCAGTATTTT. This codes for CASSQTSTDTQYF. V and J are TRBV4-3 and TRBJ2-3; D is uncertain. V lost 3 bases, J lost 2 bases, and 6 bases lay in between. The CDR3 has 13 residues. CDR1 LGHNA and CDR2 YSLEER come from the germline V gene.

The gene calls are TRBV10-3 and TRBJ2-1; 8 nucleotides align to TRBD2. Germline trimming cut 8 bases from V and 7 bases from J; bases unmatched to any gene: 16. The CDR3 runs to 16 residues. CDR1 and CDR2 (germline): ENHRY, SYGVKD. The CDR3 loop reads CAIGREGVKYVNEQFF. For the CDR3, the DNA is TGTGCCATCGGCCGGGAGGGCGTAAAATACGTAAATGAGCAGTTCTTC.